This record covers a single T cell receptor beta chain. Its antigen is undetermined. This entry comes from a study of early T cells in non-severe SARS-CoV-2 infection. Whole-study context: Sequenced material consisted of bulk RNA (from unsorted whole blood), and chains were unpaired. Study findings and constraints: Comparison of clonotypes with VDJdb favored anti-spike CD8 responses while missing private and CD4 specificities.

Molecules of cDNA were individually given unique molecular identifiers that were attached to them. TCRdb processed the 5' RACE reads anew with MiXCR; each CDR3 protein has one entry. Here the sample spans 40,000 to 60,000 distinct CDR3 sequences, about 10% being singletons. Sample: whole blood. This sequence originates from an adult who was a healthcare worker with PCR-confirmed SARS-CoV-2 infection or an uninfected control (not recorded which).

The DNA for the CDR3 is TGTGCCAGCAGTTTATGGGACAGGAGCTACAATGAGCAGTTCTTC. It is translated as CASSLWDRSYNEQFF. V gene TRBV28 combines with J gene TRBJ2-1, with 7 bases identical to TRBD1. Looked up from germline, CDR1 is MDHEN and CDR2 is SYDVKM. The CDR3 is made up of 15 amino acids. Trimming at V came to 0 bases and at J to 3 bases, leaving 2 bases not matched to a gene.